This T cell receptor (beta chain) was found in a study of beta chain features in type 1 diabetes (dated by TCRdb to the late 2010s). At the level of the whole study: Mean age, gender distribution, total cell number and subset yield were not different between patients and healthy donors. A total of under 120,000,000 sorted cells were examined across all samples, and RNA yield correlated strongly with the number of cells per subset. The study compared TCRB repertoires of sorted circulating CD4+ T cell subsets between recently diagnosed type 1 diabetes patients and matched healthy donors. Naive and central memory subsets were obtained from all 30 or so donors, but regulatory and stem cell-like memory subsets were isolated from only 8 patients and roughly eight healthy donors.

The CDR3 numbers 15 residues from cysteine through phenylalanine. The CDR3 DNA has 45 bases and is translated from base 1. The trim is 7 bases for V and 0 bases for J, with a gap of 16 bases between the germline ends. CDR1 and CDR2, per the germline V gene, are ENHRY and SYGVKD. The entire amount of isolated RNA was reverse transcribed using the High Capacity cDNA Reverse Transcription Kit, so the sequenced TCRB transcripts were expressed ones. Naive, central memory and regulatory T cell samples underwent deep immunoSEQ sequencing, averaging around 3.9 million total reads per sample. Sorted cells were lysed in RLT buffer and RNA was extracted with DNase-treated RNeasy Micro or Mini kits, depending on cell number. To prevent cross-contamination, each cell subset was processed individually, whereas patient and healthy donor samples were processed jointly. The immunoSEQ multiplex PCR was used to amplify TCRB sequences from cDNA, generating 87-bp fragments that spanned the CDR3 region. Sequencing of the amplicons was performed on the Illumina HiSeq platform. The original methods were these. Synthetic template baselines were used to correct PCR bias computationally, reads within Hamming distance 2 were collapsed together, and singletons that could not be merged were discarded. Reads were aligned against IMGT to assign V, D and J genes, CDR3 length and insertions or deletions at six rearrangement sites. Within each subset, clonotype counts were normalized to sorted cell number, and only after that were true diversity and Gini coefficients computed with the tcR R package. Repertoire sharing was quantified using the overlap coefficient calculated on TCRB nucleotide sequences. As a proxy for the pre-selection repertoire, out-of-frame TCRB sequences from naive cells were analyzed. TCRdb limited this immuneACCESS table to in-frame rearrangements with V and J called. A share of clones is missing; checked studies link under half to unresolved V genes, and the rest is unexplained. For V, J and clone size, that table is used; D and trimming come from the DNA. In this sample the table shows approximately 150,000 clones, more than 9% of which occur a single time. Roughly 1.3% of the sample is in the top ten clones.

Beyond this particular receptor, the publication reports: Patients with type 1 diabetes made fewer insertions and deleted more nucleotides at VDJ recombination sites, implying thymic rearrangement abnormalities. Because small numbers of individuals were included in the HLA sub-analyses, any influence of HLA type on TCRB rearrangement was left unresolved. PCR might favor shorter templates, but patient and control samples were amplified and corrected together, so any skew would affect both groups equally. In all four CD4+ subsets, TCRB CDR3 length was moderately but significantly shorter in type 1 diabetes patients. Sequencing cDNA rather than genomic DNA could over-represent highly expressing activated cells, although activation and CD3 levels did not differ between groups. Naive, central memory and regulatory TCRB repertoires appeared more similar among patients than among healthy donors.

With respect to this clone: This receptor's antigen is unknown. Base quality data are lacking; no much larger clone is found one base away.

From each donor, a single peripheral blood sample of 100 to 150 mL on average was drawn into heparinised tubes. A BD FACSAria II was used to sort naive, central memory, regulatory and stem cell-like memory CD4+ T cells with a panel that included CD45RO, CCR7, CD25, CD127, CD95 and CD27. All sorted populations exceeded 95% purity. Right away, PBMCs were isolated by Lymphoprep density gradient centrifugation and were stained directly, with no culture step. So that batch effects would be minimized, each experiment stained and sorted samples in pairs, pairing one healthy donor with one patient. Rearrangement joined TRBV10-3 to TRBJ2-7; a weak D assignment points to TRBD1 (5 bases agree). The origin of this receptor is a young man in good health. Sequenced: naive CD4+ T cells from blood. This sample's cell subset or site label indicates: true naive CD4+ T cells. The DNA sequence is given as TGTGCCATCAAAGAGGTCACAGGTCTCTCCTACGAGCAGTACTTC. It codes for CAIKEVTGLSYEQYF.